The TCR beta chain under discussion was sequenced for a study of shared T cell receptors in the human thymus. Some clones are missing from TCRdb's copy, which holds only in-frame ones; the method was immunoSEQ multiplex PCR. Found here are hundreds of thousands of clones, over 75% of them singletons; the top ten hold approximately 0.01%. The CDR3 sequence is 12 residues long. The V and J ends lost 4 bases and 8 bases respectively, with 9 bases between them. Germline V lookup: CDR1 MGHDK, CDR2 SYGVNS. These data were also reused for a study on human thymus T cells. From that second work: Samples came from healthy Finnish infants during open corrective cardiac surgery. Resections removed during corrective heart surgery provided the thymus tissue used. Repertoires from thymus and blood appeared to show biased V and J gene usage. Related reports documented highly overlapping thymic repertoires among unrelated individuals.

The sequence derives from a boy under two years old with a congenital heart defect. Sequenced material: thymocytes. The V gene is TRBV25-1, the J gene TRBJ2-1, with D possibly being TRBD1 (6 bases). CDR3 bases: TGTGCCAGCAGTGGGGGGCCCCATGAGCAGTTCTTC. This gives the protein CASSGGPHEQFF.